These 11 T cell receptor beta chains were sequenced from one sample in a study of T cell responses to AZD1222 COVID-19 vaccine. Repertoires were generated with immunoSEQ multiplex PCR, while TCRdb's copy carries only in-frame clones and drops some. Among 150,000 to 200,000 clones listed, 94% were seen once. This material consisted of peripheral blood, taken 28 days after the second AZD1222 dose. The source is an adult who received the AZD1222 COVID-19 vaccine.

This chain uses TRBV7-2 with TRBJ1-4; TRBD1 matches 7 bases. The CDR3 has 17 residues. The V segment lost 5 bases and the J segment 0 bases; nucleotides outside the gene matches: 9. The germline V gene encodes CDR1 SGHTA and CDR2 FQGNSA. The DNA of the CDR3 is TGTGCCAGCAGCCCACTATCTACAGGGGCAACTAATGAAAAACTGTTTTTT. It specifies CASSPLSTGATNEKLFF.

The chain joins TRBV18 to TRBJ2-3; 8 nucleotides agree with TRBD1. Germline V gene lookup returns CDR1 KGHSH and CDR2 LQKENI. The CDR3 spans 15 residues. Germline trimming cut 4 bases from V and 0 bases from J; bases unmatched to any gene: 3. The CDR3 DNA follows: TGTGCCAGCTCACTAGACAGGGGAAGCACAGATACGCAGTATTTT. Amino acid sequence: CASSLDRGSTDTQYF.

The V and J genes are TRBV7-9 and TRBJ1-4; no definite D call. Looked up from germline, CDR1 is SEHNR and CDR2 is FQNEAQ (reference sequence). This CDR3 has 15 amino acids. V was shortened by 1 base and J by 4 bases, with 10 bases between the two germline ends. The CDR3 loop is CASSLGGFINEKLFF. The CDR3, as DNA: TGTGCCAGCAGCTTAGGAGGGTTTATTAATGAAAAACTGTTTTTT.

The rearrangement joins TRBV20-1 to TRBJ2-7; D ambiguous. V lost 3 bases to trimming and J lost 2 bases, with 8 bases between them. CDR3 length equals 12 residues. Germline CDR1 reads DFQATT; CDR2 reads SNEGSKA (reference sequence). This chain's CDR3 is CSASAPTYEQYF. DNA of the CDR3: TGCAGTGCTAGTGCTCCAACCTACGAGCAGTACTTC.

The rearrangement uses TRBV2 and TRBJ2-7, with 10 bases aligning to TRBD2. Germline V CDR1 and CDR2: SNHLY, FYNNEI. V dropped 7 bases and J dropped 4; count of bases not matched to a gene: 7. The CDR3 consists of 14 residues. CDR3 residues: CASMPGLARYEQYF. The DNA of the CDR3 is TGTGCCAGCATGCCGGGACTAGCGAGATACGAGCAGTACTTC.

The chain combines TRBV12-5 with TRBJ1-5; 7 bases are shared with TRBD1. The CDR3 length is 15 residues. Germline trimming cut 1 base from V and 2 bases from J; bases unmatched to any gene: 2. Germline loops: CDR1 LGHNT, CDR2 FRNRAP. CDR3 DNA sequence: TGTGCTAGTGGTTTGGAAGGGGGCGGCAATCAGCCCCAGCATTTT. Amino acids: CASGLEGGGNQPQHF. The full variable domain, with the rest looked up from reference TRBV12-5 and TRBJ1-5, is DARVTQTPRHKVTEMGQEVTMRCQPILGHNTVFWYRQTMMQGLELLAYFRNRAPLDDSGMPKDRFSAEMPDATLATLKIQPSEPRDSAVYFCASGLEGGGNQPQHFGDGTRLSIL.

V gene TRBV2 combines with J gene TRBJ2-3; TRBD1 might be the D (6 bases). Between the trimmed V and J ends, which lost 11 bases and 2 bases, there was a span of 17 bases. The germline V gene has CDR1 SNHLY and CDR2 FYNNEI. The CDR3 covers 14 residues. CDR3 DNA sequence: TGTGCCGGACAAAGAGGGACATCCACAGATACGCAGTATTTT. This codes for CAGQRGTSTDTQYF.

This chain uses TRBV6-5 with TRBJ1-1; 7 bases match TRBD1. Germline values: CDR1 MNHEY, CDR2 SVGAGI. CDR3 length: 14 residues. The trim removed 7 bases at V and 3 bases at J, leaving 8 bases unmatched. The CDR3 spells CASNVFGTDTEAFF. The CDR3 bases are TGTGCCAGCAATGTTTTTGGGACAGACACTGAAGCTTTCTTT.

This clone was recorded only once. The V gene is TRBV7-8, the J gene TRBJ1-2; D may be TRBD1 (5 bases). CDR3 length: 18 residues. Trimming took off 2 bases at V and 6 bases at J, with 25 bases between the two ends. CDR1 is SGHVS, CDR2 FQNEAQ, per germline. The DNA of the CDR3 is TGTGCCAGCAGCTTATACGGTCCCGCCAGCGAGGGGACGGATGGCTACACCTTC. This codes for CASSLYGPASEGTDGYTF.

CDR3 bases: TGTGCCAGCTCCCAAGGAGTGGGGACCCAGTACTTC. Amino acid sequence: CASSQGVGTQYF. The chain recombines TRBV19 with TRBJ2-5; no clear D. There are 12 residues in the CDR3. V lost 9 bases and J 7 bases, leaving 15 bases between the germline ends. Germline CDR1 and CDR2: LNHDA and SQIVND (reference sequence).

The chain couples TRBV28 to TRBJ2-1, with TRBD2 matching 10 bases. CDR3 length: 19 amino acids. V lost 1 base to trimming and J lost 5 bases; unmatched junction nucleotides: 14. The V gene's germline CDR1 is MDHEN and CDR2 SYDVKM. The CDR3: CASSLSLGSLAGGHNEQFF. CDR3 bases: TGTGCCAGCAGTTTATCCCTAGGGTCATTAGCGGGAGGCCACAATGAGCAGTTCTTC.